Listed here are 30 T cell receptor beta chains from one sample, sequenced in a study of siplizumab effects on memory and regulatory T cells. Sequencing used immunoSEQ multiplex PCR; TCRdb keeps in-frame clones, though not all of them. The profile shows about 100,000 clones, more than 90% of them singletons. Sequences were obtained from CD4+ T cells sorted from blood. Receptors originate from a human donor in good health.

This clone was counted a few times. The chain has TRBV7-8 and TRBJ2-7, with TRBD1 matching 7 bases. V trimming: 5 bases; J trimming: 6 bases; junction bases outside the gene matches: 19. The germline CDR1 and CDR2 sequences are SGHVS and FQNEAQ. This CDR3 is built from 17 residues. The CDR3 here is CASSLRNHGTEVREQYF. In nucleotides, the CDR3 is TGTGCCAGCAGCCTGCGGAATCACGGGACAGAGGTGCGCGAGCAGTACTTC. Full variable domain (remainder filled in from reference TRBV7-8 and TRBJ2-7): GAGVSQSPRYKVAKRGQDVALRCDPISGHVSLFWYQQALGQGPEFLTYFQNEAQLDKSGLPSDRFFAERPEGSVSTLKIQRTQQEDSAVYLCASSLRNHGTEVREQYFGPGTRLTVT.

This chain uses TRBV30 with TRBJ1-5, with 9 nucleotides matching TRBD1. Trimming cost V 4 bases and J 4 bases; bases outside gene matches: 17. The CDR3 sequence is 18 residues long. CDR1 is GTSNPN and CDR2 is SVGIG in the germline V gene (reference sequence). CDR3 nucleotides: TGTGCCTGGATCCTCTTCCGAGACAGGGGGGGGCTTAATCAGCCCCAGCATTTT. It is translated as CAWILFRDRGGLNQPQHF.

This clone was seen a handful of times. The chain employs TRBV4-3 and TRBJ1-2, with D tentatively TRBD1 (5 bases). Germline V gives CDR1 LGHNA, CDR2 YSLEER. Trimming pared 0 bases from V and 6 bases from J, leaving 11 bases between. CDR3 size: 14 residues. DNA of the CDR3: TGCGCCAGCAGCCAAGAGGGGCAGGGTAATGGCTACACCTTC. Translated, it gives CASSQEGQGNGYTF.

The CDR3: CASSIWGQGNEKLFF. CDR3 in DNA: TGTGCCAGTAGTATATGGGGACAGGGTAATGAAAAACTGTTTTTT. The chain recombines TRBV19 with TRBJ1-4; 9 nucleotides match TRBD1. CDR1 LNHDA and CDR2 SQIVND come from the germline V gene (reference sequence). There are 15 residues in the CDR3. Losses at the gene ends were 2 bases for V and 4 bases for J; bases not matched to a gene: 2.

The CDR3 DNA is TGTGCCAGCAGCGTAGATGGGGGGCGCCTCGTTACTGAAGCTTTCTTT. Protein: CASSVDGGRLVTEAFF. The rearrangement links TRBV9 to TRBJ1-1, with D possibly being TRBD1 (6 bases). The V gene lost 0 bases and the J gene lost 5 bases, with 17 bases spanning the gap. This CDR3 comprises 16 residues. Germline CDR1 reads SGDLS; CDR2 reads YYNGEE.

This chain joins TRBV2 and TRBJ2-4, with unresolved D. Germline lookup yields CDR1 SNHLY and CDR2 FYNNEI. The CDR3 length is 14 residues. V was trimmed by 6 bases and J by 4 bases, leaving 13 bases between them. The CDR3: CASRQSVSKNIQYF. The CDR3 region has the DNA TGTGCCAGCAGGCAGAGCGTTTCTAAAAACATTCAGTACTTC.

The chain links TRBV6-5 to TRBJ2-2; D uncertain. CDR1 is MNHEY and CDR2 is SVGAGI in the germline V gene. The CDR3 has 13 amino acids. V was cut by 6 bases and J by 7 bases, with 12 bases left in between. DNA of the CDR3: TGTGCCAGCAGCCGACCCCTAGTCGGGGAGCTGTTTTTT. Encoded protein: CASSRPLVGELFF.

The rearrangement links TRBV6-4 to TRBJ2-1, with no clear D. This CDR3 is 14 amino acids long. CDR1 MRHNA and CDR2 SNTAGT come from the germline V gene. Between the trimmed V and J ends, which lost 6 bases and 6 bases, there was a span of 15 bases. The CDR3 DNA is TGTGCCAGCAGCCCCGAGGTAGCCGTCAATGAGCAGTTCTTC. As protein: CASSPEVAVNEQFF.

The chain combines TRBV4-3 with TRBJ1-4; D gene ambiguous. Trimming removed 0 bases from V and 10 bases from J, with 12 bases in between. This CDR3 is built from 14 residues. Germline V lookup: CDR1 LGHNA, CDR2 YSLEER. The CDR3 protein is CASSQDWGPGKLFF. CDR3 bases: TGCGCCAGCAGCCAAGATTGGGGTCCTGGAAAACTGTTTTTT.

The chain employs TRBV5-1 and TRBJ1-3; no clear D. Looked up from germline, CDR1 is SGHRS and CDR2 is YFSETQ. V was cut by 0 bases and J by 2 bases, with 9 bases left in between. The length of the CDR3 is 15 residues. The CDR3 nucleotides read TGCGCCAGCAGCTTGGGGTTGGGCACTGGAAACACCATATATTTT. Its translation: CASSLGLGTGNTIYF.

This clone appeared once. This chain uses TRBV2 with TRBJ1-1, with D unresolved. Germline V lookup: CDR1 SNHLY, CDR2 FYNNEI. The CDR3 length is 13 residues. V gave up 4 bases and J gave up 0 bases, with 6 bases separating them. The CDR3 reads CASSVTVNTEAFF. DNA of the CDR3: TGTGCCAGCAGTGTTACTGTGAACACTGAAGCTTTCTTT. Based on the CDR3 plus reference TRBV2 and TRBJ1-1, the full variable domain is EPEVTQTPSHQVTQMGQEVILRCVPISNHLYFYWYRQILGQKVEFLVSFYNNEISEKSEIFDDQFSVERPDGSNFTLKIRSTKLEDSAMYFCASSVTVNTEAFFGQGTRLTVV.

The genes are TRBV18 and TRBJ2-5; D perhaps matches TRBD1 (6 bases). V dropped 3 bases and J dropped 5 bases, with 16 bases sitting between them. Germline CDR1 and CDR2: KGHSH and LQKENI. The CDR3 is 15 residues long. The CDR3 reads CASSPLQGPGETQYF. CDR3 nucleotides: TGTGCCAGCTCACCCTTACAGGGCCCGGGGGAGACCCAGTACTTC.

The V call is TRBV7-2, the J call TRBJ2-2; TRBD1 matches at 8 bases. The junction had 11 bases not matched to a gene; V was cut back by 7 bases and J by 4 bases. Germline V gene data show CDR1 as SGHTA and CDR2 as FQGNSA. This CDR3 has 16 residues. The CDR3 DNA follows: TGTGCCAGCACCATAGTCGGGACAGGCGGCACCGGGGAGCTGTTTTTT. It specifies CASTIVGTGGTGELFF.

The chain couples TRBV7-2 to TRBJ2-5, with D hard to call. This CDR3 comprises 14 residues. V lost 5 bases and J lost 2, with 12 bases in between. CDR1 is SGHTA, CDR2 FQGNSA, per germline. This chain's CDR3 is CASSRAADQETQYF. In nucleotides, the CDR3 is TGTGCCAGCAGCAGGGCGGCAGATCAAGAGACCCAGTACTTC.

V is TRBV7-3 and J is TRBJ2-2; 10 positions agree with TRBD1. J lost 7 bases, V lost 5 bases, and 10 bases had no gene match. The germline gives CDR1 SGHTA, CDR2 FQGTGA. The CDR3 is 16 amino acids. CDR3 in DNA: TGTGCCAGCAGCGCGTACCGACAGGGGGCCGTCGGGGAGCTGTTTTTT. Its translation is CASSAYRQGAVGELFF.

The chain recombines TRBV18 with TRBJ2-4, with 8 bases lining up with TRBD1. J lost 2 bases, V lost 3 bases, and 9 bases had no gene match. This CDR3 contains 17 residues. The germline CDR1 and CDR2 sequences are KGHSH and LQKENI. For the CDR3, the DNA is TGTGCCAGCTCACCGCTTCACGACAGGGGTCCCAAAAACATTCAGTACTTC. This codes for CASSPLHDRGPKNIQYF.

The V call is TRBV27, the J call TRBJ1-5, with D possibly TRBD1 on 6 matching bases. Germline V lookup: CDR1 MNHEY, CDR2 SMNVEV (reference sequence). V lost 4 bases to trimming and J lost 6 bases, with 13 bases between them. CDR3 size: 14 residues. The CDR3 coding sequence is TGTGCCAGCAGTTCAACAGGGTTAGGTCAGCCCCAGCATTTT. This gives the protein CASSSTGLGQPQHF.

This chain links TRBV5-1 with TRBJ2-2, with a weak D call TRBD2 (6 bases). Germline CDR1 reads SGHRS; CDR2 reads YFSETQ. CDR3 size: 14 residues. Trimming cost V 3 bases and J 6 bases, with 12 bases left between them. This CDR3 reads CASSYDGGAGELFF. In nucleotides, the CDR3 is TGCGCCAGCAGCTACGACGGGGGAGCCGGGGAGCTGTTTTTT.

This chain joins TRBV29-1 and TRBJ1-5, with D maybe TRBD1 (6 bases). The V gene lost 6 bases and the J gene lost 4 bases, with 19 bases spanning the gap. The length of the CDR3 is 15 residues. The V gene's germline CDR1 is SQVTM and CDR2 ANQGSEA. CDR3 in amino acids: CSVQQGTGNNQPQHF. CDR3 DNA: TGCAGCGTCCAACAGGGAACGGGCAATAATCAGCCCCAGCATTTT.

There are a few counts of this clone. The CDR3 DNA is TGTGCCAGCAGTTACTCCGGATCTCAAGAGACCCAGTACTTC. Protein: CASSYSGSQETQYF. This sequence joins TRBV6-6 and TRBJ2-5, with unresolved D. The V gene lost 0 bases and the J gene lost 2 bases, with 7 bases spanning the gap. The CDR3 extends over 14 amino acids. From germline, CDR1 is MNHNY and CDR2 SVGAGI (reference sequence).

The V gene is TRBV6-6, the J gene TRBJ2-2; tentatively, D is TRBD1 (5 bases). V was pared by 2 bases and J by 2 bases, with 6 bases between. CDR3 length equals 14 residues. Germline loops: CDR1 MNHNY, CDR2 SVGAGI (reference sequence). The CDR3, as DNA: TGTGCCAGCAGTTACGACAGTAACACCGGGGAGCTGTTTTTT. This codes for CASSYDSNTGELFF.

CDR3 sequence reads: CASSKDSLGNTIYF. Written as DNA, the CDR3 is TGTGCCAGCAGCAAGGACAGCCTCGGAAACACCATATATTTT. This chain links TRBV7-9 with TRBJ1-3, with D possibly matching TRBD1 (6 bases). CDR1 and CDR2 (germline): SEHNR, FQNEAQ (reference sequence). The CDR3 length is 14 residues. V shed 5 bases and J shed 4 bases, with 12 bases lying between them.

The chain is built from TRBV19 and TRBJ2-5; maybe TRBD2 (7 bases). The CDR3 extends over 13 amino acids. V was trimmed by 9 bases and J by 4 bases, leaving 15 bases between them. In germline, CDR1 is LNHDA, CDR2 SQIVND (reference sequence). CDR3 DNA sequence: TGTGCCAGCCGAGGGGGGGGGCGAGAGACCCAGTACTTC. This gives the protein CASRGGGRETQYF.

This clone was counted between two and nine times. This chain connects TRBV19 to TRBJ1-5, with D hard to call. The CDR3 consists of 15 residues. CDR1 LNHDA and CDR2 SQIVND come from the germline V gene (reference sequence). V lost 6 bases and J lost 0, with 12 bases in between. CDR3 nucleotide sequence: TGTGCCAGTAGCGTCGGCCAGTATAGCAATCAGCCCCAGCATTTT. This translates into CASSVGQYSNQPQHF. Based on the CDR3 plus reference TRBV19 and TRBJ1-5, the full variable domain is DGGITQSPKYLFRKEGQNVTLSCEQNLNHDAMYWYRQDPGQGLRLIYYSQIVNDFQKGDIAEGYSVSREKKESFPLTVTSAQKNPTAFYLCASSVGQYSNQPQHFGDGTRLSIL.

The V gene is TRBV15, the J gene TRBJ1-1; unclear D gene. CDR3 length: 13 residues. V was shortened by 1 base and J by 4 bases, with 7 bases between the two germline ends. Germline V gene lookup returns CDR1 LNHNV and CDR2 YYDKDF (reference sequence). CDR3 DNA sequence: TGTGCCACCAGCAGAGTGTGGTCCACTGAAGCTTTCTTT. Protein product: CATSRVWSTEAFF.

The genes are TRBV28 and TRBJ2-4; D call uncertain. V gave up 6 bases and J gave up 0 bases, with 9 bases separating them. The germline V gene encodes CDR1 MDHEN and CDR2 SYDVKM. This CDR3 has 14 amino acids. CDR3 bases: TGTGCCAGCAGATTGCTAGGAGCCAAAAACATTCAGTACTTC. Protein: CASRLLGAKNIQYF.

V and J are TRBV5-1 and TRBJ2-1, with no clear D. V gave up 3 bases and J gave up 6 bases, with 13 bases separating them. Germline loops: CDR1 SGHRS, CDR2 YFSETQ. The length of the CDR3 is 14 residues. This CDR3 is CASSSTAFSNEQFF. The CDR3 bases are TGCGCCAGCAGCTCTACTGCCTTCTCCAATGAGCAGTTCTTC.

This clone was found a few times. This CDR3 is CASRNRDNNQPQHF. The CDR3 coding sequence is TGTGCCAGTAGGAACCGGGACAACAATCAGCCCCAGCATTTT. V is TRBV19 and J is TRBJ1-5; tentatively, D is TRBD1 (6 bases). CDR3 size: 14 residues. Trimming shortened V by 6 bases and J by 3 bases, and 12 bases separated the two germline ends. CDR1 is LNHDA and CDR2 is SQIVND in the germline V gene (reference sequence).

The chain couples TRBV28 to TRBJ1-1, with TRBD1 matching 9 bases. Germline CDR1 reads MDHEN; CDR2 reads SYDVKM. Trimming at V came to 6 bases and at J to 0 bases, leaving 8 bases not matched to a gene. This CDR3 spans 16 amino acids. The CDR3: CASSWDRAILNTEAFF. As DNA, the CDR3 is TGTGCCAGCAGCTGGGACAGGGCGATCTTGAACACTGAAGCTTTCTTT.

The chain combines TRBV28 with TRBJ1-6; no definite D call. The CDR3 is 15 residues long. Germline V gene lookup returns CDR1 MDHEN and CDR2 SYDVKM. Trimming took 8 bases from V and 5 from J, leaving 16 bases between them. Here the CDR3 reads CASSGVTQNNSPLHF. The DNA of the CDR3 is TGTGCCAGCTCCGGTGTGACCCAAAATAATTCACCCCTCCACTTT.